This T cell receptor (beta chain) was documented in a study of Ad26.COV2.S vaccination and SARS-CoV-2 variants. Noted treatment: about 20 received Ad26.COV2.S at low or high dose, single or two shots; 5 received placebo; per-sample allocation not given. Collection of the samples took place on day 63 after the first injection of vaccine or placebo. The protocol was immunoSEQ multiplex PCR, while the TCRdb copy is restricted to in-frame clones and leaves out a portion. The sample contains about 400,000 clones, about nine tenths of which appear only once. CDR1 and CDR2 (germline): SGHTA, FQGNSA. V shed 1 base and J shed 9 bases, with 13 bases lying between them. There are 14 residues in the CDR3.

This material consisted of peripheral blood, taken in a trial of Ad26.COV2.S vaccine versus placebo. The chain links TRBV7-2 to TRBJ2-1; D not resolved. The sequence came from a person between 18 and 60 years old who received the Ad26.COV2.S COVID-19 vaccine or a placebo. For the CDR3, the DNA is TGTGCCAGCAGCTTAGGCCGTACGCTCGGTGAGCAGTTCTTC. Encoded protein: CASSLGRTLGEQFF.